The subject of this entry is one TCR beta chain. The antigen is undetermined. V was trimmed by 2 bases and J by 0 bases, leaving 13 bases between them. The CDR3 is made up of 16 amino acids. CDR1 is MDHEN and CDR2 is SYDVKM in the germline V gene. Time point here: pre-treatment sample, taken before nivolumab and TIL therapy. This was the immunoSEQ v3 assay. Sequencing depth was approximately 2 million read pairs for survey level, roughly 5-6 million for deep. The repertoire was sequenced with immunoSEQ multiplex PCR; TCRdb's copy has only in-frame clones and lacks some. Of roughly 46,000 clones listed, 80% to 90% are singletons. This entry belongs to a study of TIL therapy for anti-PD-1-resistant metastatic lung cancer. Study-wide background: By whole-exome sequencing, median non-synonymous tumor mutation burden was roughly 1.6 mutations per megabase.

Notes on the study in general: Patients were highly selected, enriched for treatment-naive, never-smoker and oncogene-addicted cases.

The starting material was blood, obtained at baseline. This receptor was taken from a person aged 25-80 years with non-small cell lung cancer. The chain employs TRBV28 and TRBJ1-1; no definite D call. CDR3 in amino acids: CASSLISSVMNTEAFF. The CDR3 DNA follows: TGTGCCAGCAGTTTAATATCGTCGGTGATGAACACTGAAGCTTTCTTT.